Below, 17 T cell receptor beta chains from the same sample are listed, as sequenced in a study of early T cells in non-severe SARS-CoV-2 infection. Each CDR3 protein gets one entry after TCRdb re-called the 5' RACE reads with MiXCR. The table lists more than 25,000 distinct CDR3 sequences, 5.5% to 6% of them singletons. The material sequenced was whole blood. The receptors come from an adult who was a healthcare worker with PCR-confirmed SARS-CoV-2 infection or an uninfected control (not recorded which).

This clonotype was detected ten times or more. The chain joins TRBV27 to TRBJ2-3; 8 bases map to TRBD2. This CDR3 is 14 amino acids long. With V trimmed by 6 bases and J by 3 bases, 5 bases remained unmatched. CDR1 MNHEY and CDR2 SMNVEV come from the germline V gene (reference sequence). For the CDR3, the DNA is TGTGCCAGCAGCATCATAGCGGGGACAGATACGCAGTATTTT. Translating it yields CASSIIAGTDTQYF.

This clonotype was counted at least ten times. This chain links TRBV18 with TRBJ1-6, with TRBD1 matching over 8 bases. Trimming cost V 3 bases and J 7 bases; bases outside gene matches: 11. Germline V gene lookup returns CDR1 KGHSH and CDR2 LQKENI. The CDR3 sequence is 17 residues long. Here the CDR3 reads CASSPMRQGRSNSPLHF. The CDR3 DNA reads TGTGCCAGCTCACCGATGCGACAGGGGAGATCAAATTCACCCCTCCACTTT.

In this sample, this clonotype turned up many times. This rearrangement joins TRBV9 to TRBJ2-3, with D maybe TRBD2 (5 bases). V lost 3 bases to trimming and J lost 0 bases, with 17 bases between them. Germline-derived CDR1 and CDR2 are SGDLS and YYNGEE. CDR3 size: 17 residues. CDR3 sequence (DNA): TGTGCCAGCAGCGCCCGTGGGAGATTTCTTAGCACAGATACGCAGTATTTT. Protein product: CASSARGRFLSTDTQYF.

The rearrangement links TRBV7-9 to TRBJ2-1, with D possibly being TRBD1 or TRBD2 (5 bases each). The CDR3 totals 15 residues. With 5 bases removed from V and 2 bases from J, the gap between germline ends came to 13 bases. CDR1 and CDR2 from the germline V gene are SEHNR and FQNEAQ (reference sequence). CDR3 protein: CASSKRDPPYNEQFF. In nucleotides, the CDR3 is TGTGCCAGCAGCAAGAGGGACCCCCCCTACAATGAGCAGTTCTTC.

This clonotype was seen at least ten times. In nucleotides, the CDR3 is TGTGCCAGCAGCTTAGGACGGGATTCCTACGAGCAGTACTTC. This translates into CASSLGRDSYEQYF. J is TRBJ2-7 and V is TRBV7-9; TRBD2 is a possible D gene (5 bases). The germline V and J ends were trimmed by 1 base and 1 base, with 8 bases remaining between them. The CDR3 sequence is 14 residues long. In germline, CDR1 is SEHNR, CDR2 FQNEAQ (reference sequence).

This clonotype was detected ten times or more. In DNA, the CDR3 is TGTGCCAGCAGCCAAGGGAAGTTGGGGGAGCAGTTCTTC. The encoded protein is CASSQGKLGEQFF. V is TRBV4-2 and J is TRBJ2-1; D unclear. Germline V CDR1 and CDR2: LGHNA, YNFKEQ. Trimming pared 1 base from V and 10 bases from J, leaving 11 bases between. This CDR3 has 13 residues.

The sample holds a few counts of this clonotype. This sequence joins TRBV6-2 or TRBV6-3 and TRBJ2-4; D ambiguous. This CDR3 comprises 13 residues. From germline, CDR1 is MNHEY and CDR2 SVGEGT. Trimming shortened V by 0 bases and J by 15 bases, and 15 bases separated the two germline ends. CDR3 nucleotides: TGTGCCAGCAGTTACTCGATCGGATCTTCGGGGTACTTC. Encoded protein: CASSYSIGSSGYF.

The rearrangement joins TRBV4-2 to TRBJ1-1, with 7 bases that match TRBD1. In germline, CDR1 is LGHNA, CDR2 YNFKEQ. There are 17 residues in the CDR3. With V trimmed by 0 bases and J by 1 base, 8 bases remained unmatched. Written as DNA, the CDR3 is TGTGCCAGCAGCCAAGATTTTTCAGGGGGTGCGAACACTGAAGCTTTCTTT. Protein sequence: CASSQDFSGGANTEAFF.

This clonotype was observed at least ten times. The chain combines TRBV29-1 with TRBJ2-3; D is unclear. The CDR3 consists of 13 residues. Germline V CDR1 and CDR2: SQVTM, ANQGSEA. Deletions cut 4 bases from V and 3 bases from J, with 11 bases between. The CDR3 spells CSVGPALTDTQYF. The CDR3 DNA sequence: TGCAGCGTTGGTCCGGCATTGACAGATACGCAGTATTTT.

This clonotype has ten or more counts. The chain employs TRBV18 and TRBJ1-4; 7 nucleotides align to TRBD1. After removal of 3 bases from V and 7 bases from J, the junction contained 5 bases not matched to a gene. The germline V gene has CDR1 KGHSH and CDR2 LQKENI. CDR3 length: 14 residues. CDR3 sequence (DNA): TGTGCCAGCTCACCCGCAGGGGGATCTGAAAAACTGTTTTTT. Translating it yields CASSPAGGSEKLFF.

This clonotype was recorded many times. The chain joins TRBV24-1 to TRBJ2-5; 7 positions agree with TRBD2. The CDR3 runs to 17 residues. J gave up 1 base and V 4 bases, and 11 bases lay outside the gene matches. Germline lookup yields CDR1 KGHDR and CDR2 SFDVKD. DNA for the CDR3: TGTGCCACCAGTGACCCTCAATTTGCTAGCGGCCAAGAGACCCAGTACTTC. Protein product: CATSDPQFASGQETQYF.

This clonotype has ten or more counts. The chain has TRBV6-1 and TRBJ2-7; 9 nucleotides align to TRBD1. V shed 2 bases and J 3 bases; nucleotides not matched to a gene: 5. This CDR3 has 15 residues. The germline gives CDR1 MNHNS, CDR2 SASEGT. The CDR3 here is CASSERETGGYEQYF. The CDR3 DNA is TGTGCCAGCAGTGAAAGGGAGACAGGGGGCTACGAGCAGTACTTC.

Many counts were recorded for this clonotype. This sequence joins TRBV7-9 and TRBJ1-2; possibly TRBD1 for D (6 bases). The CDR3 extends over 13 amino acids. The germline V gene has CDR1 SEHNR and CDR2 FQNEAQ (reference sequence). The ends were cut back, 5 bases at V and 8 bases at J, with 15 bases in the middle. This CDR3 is CASSPKGDGGYTF. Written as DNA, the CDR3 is TGTGCCAGCAGCCCCAAGGGGGATGGGGGCTACACCTTC.

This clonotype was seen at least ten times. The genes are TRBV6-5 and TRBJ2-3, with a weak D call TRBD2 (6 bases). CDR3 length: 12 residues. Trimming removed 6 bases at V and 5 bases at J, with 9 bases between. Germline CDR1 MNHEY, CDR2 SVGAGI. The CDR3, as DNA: TGTGCCAGCAGCCCCGGGGGAGATACGCAGTATTTT. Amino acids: CASSPGGDTQYF.

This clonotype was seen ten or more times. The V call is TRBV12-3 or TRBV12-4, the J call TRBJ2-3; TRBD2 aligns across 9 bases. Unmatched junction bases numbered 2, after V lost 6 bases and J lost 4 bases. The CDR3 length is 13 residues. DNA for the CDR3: TGTGCCAGCAGCTGGACTAGCGCAGATACGCAGTATTTT. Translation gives CASSWTSADTQYF.

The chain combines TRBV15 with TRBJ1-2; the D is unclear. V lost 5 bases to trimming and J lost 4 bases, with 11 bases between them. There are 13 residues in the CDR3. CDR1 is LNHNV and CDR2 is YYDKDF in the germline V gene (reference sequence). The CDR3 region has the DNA TGTGCCACCAGCGAGTCGGTCGGCTATGGCTACACCTTC. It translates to CATSESVGYGYTF.

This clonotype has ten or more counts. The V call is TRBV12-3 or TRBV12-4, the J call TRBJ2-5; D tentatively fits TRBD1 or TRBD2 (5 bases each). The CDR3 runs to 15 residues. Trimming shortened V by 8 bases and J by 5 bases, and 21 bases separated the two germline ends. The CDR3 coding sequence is TGTGCCAGCCGAGCCCAGGGTTGGGACGGGGAGACCCAGTACTTC. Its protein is CASRAQGWDGETQYF.